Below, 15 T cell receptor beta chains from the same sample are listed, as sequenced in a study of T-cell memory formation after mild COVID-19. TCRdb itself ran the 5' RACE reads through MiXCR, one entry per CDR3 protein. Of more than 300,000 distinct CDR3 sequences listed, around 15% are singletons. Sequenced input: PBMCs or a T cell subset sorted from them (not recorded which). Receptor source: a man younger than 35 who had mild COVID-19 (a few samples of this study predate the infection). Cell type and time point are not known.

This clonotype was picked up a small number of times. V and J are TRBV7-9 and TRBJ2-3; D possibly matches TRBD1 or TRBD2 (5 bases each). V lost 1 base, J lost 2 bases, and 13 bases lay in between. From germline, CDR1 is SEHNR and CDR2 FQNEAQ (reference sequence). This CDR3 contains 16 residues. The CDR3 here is CASSLVVGDPTDTQYF. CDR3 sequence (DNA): TGTGCCAGCAGCTTAGTAGTCGGGGACCCCACAGATACGCAGTATTTT. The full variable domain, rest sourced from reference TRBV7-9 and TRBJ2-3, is DTGVSQNPRHKITKRGQNVTFRCDPISEHNRLYWYRQTLGQGPEFLTYFQNEAQLEKSRLLSDRFSAERPKGSFSTLEIQRTEQGDSAMYLCASSLVVGDPTDTQYFGPGTRLTVL.

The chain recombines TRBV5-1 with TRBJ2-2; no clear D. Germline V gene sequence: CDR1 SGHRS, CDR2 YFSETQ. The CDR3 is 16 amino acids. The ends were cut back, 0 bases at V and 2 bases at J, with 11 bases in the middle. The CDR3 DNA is TGCGCCAGCAGCTTGGGGCTAGACCTCAACACCGGGGAGCTGTTTTTT. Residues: CASSLGLDLNTGELFF.

CDR3 sequence: CASSVGGAGYEQYF. CDR3 nucleotide sequence: TGTGCCAGCAGCGTAGGGGGTGCAGGTTACGAGCAGTACTTC. This rearrangement joins TRBV9 to TRBJ2-7; D gene ambiguous. The CDR3 contains 14 residues. Trimming removed 0 bases at V and 4 bases at J, with 11 bases between. Per germline, CDR1 SGDLS and CDR2 YYNGEE.

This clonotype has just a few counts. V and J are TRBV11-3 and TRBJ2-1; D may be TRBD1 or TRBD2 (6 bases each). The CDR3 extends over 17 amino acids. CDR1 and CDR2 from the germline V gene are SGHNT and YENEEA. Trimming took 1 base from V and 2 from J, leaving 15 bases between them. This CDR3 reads CASSLVSGGGAYNEQFF. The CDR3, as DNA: TGTGCCAGCAGCTTAGTGTCTGGAGGGGGAGCCTACAATGAGCAGTTCTTC.

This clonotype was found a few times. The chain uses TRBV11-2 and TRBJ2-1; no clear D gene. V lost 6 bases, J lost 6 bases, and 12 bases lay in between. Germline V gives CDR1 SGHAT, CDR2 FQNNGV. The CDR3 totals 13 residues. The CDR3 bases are TGTGCCAGCAGTCCTTCTGGCCCCAATGAGCAGTTCTTC. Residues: CASSPSGPNEQFF.

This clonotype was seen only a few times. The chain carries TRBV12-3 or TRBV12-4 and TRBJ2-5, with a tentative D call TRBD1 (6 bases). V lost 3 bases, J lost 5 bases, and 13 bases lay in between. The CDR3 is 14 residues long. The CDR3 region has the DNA TGTGCCAGCAGTTTCCCCACAGGGCAGGAGACCCAGTACTTC. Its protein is CASSFPTGQETQYF.

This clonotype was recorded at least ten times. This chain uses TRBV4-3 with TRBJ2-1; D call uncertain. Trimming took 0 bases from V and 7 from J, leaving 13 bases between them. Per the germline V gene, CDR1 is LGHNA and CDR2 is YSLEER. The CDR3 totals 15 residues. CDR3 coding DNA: TGCGCCAGCAGCCAAGAGGCCCTGGGTAGGAATGAGCAGTTCTTC. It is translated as CASSQEALGRNEQFF.

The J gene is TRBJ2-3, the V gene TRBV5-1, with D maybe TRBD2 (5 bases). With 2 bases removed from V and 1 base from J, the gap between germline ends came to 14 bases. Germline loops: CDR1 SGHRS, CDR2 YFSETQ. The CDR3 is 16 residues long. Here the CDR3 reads CASSFPGGFRTDTQYF. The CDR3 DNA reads TGCGCCAGCAGCTTTCCGGGCGGGTTCCGCACAGATACGCAGTATTTT.

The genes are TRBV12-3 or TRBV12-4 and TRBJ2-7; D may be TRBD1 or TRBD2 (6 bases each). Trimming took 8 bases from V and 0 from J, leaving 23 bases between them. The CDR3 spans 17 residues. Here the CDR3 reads CASAGGTLGQSSYEQYF. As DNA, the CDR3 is TGTGCCAGCGCTGGGGGGACCCTCGGACAGAGCTCCTACGAGCAGTACTTC.

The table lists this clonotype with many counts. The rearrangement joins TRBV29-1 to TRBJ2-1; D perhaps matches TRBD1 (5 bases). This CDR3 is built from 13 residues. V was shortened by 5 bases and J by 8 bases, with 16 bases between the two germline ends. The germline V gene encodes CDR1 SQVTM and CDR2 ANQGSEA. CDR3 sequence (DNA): TGCAGCGTTTACAGGTCCTCTCCCCATGAGCAGTTCTTC. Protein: CSVYRSSPHEQFF.

CDR3 amino acids: CASSYVPDLNTEAFF. The CDR3 nucleotides are TGTGCCAGCAGTTACGTCCCAGACTTGAACACTGAAGCTTTCTTT. The V call is TRBV6-6, the J call TRBJ1-1; D is undetermined. The length of the CDR3 is 15 residues. With 2 bases removed from V and 0 bases from J, the gap between germline ends came to 10 bases. Germline CDR1 and CDR2: MNHNY and SVGAGI (reference sequence).

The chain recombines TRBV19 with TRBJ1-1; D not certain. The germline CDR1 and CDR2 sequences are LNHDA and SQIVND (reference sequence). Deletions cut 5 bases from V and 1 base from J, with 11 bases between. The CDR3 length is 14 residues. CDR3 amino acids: CASSQPVSNTEAFF. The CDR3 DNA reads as TGTGCCAGTAGTCAACCAGTCTCGAACACTGAAGCTTTCTTT.

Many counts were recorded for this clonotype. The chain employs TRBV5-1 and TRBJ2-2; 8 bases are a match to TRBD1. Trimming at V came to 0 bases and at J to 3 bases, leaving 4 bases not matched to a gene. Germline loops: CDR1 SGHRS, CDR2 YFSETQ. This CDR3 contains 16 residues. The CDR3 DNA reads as TGCGCCAGCAGCTTGGTCGGACAGGGTTACACCGGGGAGCTGTTTTTT. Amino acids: CASSLVGQGYTGELFF.

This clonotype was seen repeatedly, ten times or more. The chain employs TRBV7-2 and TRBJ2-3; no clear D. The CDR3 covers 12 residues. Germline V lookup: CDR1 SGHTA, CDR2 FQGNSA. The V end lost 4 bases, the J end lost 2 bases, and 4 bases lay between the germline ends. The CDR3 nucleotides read TGTGCCAGCAGCTATTACACAGATACGCAGTATTTT. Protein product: CASSYYTDTQYF.

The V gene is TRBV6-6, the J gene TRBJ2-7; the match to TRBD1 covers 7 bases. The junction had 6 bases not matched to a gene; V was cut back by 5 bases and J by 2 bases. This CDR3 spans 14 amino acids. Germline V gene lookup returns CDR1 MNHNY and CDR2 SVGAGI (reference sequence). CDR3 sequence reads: CASSSRDSPYEQYV. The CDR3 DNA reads TGTGCCAGCAGTAGCCGGGACAGTCCCTACGAGCAGTACGTC.